The source of this TCR beta chain is a study of early T cells in non-severe SARS-CoV-2 infection. Across the study: Bulk RNA taken from unsorted whole blood was sequenced, leaving chains unpaired. Overall study findings and caveats: Matching with VDJdb favored anti-spike CD8 responses (missing private and CD4 specificities).

V was cut by 10 bases and J by 3 bases, with 12 bases left in between. Germline CDR1 reads MNHNS; CDR2 reads SASEGT. This CDR3 is 12 amino acids long. Unique molecular identifiers were attached to individual cDNA molecules. TCRdb re-called the 5' RACE reads with MiXCR, one entry per CDR3 protein. Of 51,000 or so distinct CDR3 sequences in the sample, 9.5% to 12% were seen once. Concerning this clonotype: The antigen is not known.

The chain has TRBV6-1 and TRBJ1-1; D gene uncertain. The clonotype originates from an adult who was a healthcare worker with PCR-confirmed SARS-CoV-2 infection or an uninfected control (not recorded which). Sequenced sample: whole blood. This chain's CDR3 is CAITIWDTEAFF. Here the CDR3 DNA reads TGTGCCATCACAATCTGGGACACTGAAGCTTTCTTT.